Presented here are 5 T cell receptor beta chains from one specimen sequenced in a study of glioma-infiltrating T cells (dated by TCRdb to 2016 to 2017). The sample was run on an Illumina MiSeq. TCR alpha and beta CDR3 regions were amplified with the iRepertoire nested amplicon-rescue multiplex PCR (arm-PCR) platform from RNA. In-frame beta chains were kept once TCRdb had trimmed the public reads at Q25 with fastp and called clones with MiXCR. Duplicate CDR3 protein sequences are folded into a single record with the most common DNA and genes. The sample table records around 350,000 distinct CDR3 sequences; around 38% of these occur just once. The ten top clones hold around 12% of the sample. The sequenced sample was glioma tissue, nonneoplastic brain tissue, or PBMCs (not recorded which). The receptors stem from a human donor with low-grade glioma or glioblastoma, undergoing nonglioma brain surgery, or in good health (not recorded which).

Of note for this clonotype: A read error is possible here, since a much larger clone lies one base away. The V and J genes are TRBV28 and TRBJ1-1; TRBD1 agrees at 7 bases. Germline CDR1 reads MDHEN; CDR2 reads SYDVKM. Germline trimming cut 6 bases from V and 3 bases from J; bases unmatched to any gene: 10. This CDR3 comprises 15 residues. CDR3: CASRRGQLMDTEAFF. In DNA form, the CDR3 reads TGTGCCAGCAGGCGGGGACAGCTCATGGACACTGAAGCTTTCTTT.

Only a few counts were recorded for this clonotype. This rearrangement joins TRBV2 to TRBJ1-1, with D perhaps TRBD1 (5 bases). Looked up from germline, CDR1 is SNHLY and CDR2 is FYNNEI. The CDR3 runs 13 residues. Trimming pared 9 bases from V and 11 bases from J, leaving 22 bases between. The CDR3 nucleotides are TGTGCCAGTGGGGGGTTGGCACACAGTATGGCTTTCTTT. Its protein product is CASGGLAHSMAFF.

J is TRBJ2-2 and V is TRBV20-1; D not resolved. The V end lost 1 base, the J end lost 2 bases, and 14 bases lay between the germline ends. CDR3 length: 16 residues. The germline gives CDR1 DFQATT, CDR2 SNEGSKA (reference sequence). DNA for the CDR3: TGCAGTGCTAGAGTCCAAAGTTGGCAAAACACCGGGGAGCTGTTTTTT. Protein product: CSARVQSWQNTGELFF.

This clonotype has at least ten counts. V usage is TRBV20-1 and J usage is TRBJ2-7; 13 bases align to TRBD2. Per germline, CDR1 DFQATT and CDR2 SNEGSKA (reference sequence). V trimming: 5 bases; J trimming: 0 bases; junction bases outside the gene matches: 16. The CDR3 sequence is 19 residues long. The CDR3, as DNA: TGCAGTGCTCGCGCGACCTATACTAGCGGGAGGGCCAGCTCCTACGAGCAGTACTTC. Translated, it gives CSARATYTSGRASSYEQYF.

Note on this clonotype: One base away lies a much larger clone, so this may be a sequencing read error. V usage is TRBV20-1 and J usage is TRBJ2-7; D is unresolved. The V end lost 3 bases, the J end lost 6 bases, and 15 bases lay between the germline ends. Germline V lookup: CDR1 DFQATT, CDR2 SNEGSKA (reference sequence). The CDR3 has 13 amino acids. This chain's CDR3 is CSASLRFRFEQYF. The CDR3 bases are TGCAGTGCTAGTCTCCGGTTTAGGTTCGAGCAGTACTTC.